The rows below give T cell receptor beta chains drawn from one sample of a study of blood T cell repertoires in COVID-19. The method was immunoSEQ multiplex PCR; TCRdb's version includes in-frame clones alone and lacks a portion of them. The sample lists a few hundred thousand clones, around 91% seen once, with roughly 16% in the top ten. The sequenced material came from PBMCs or T cells enriched from blood (not recorded which). All receptors come from a man aged 25 to 45 who had been exposed to COVID-19. The CDR3 runs from the conserved cysteine through the conserved F or W. A D gene is named only where the DNA matches it firmly. A row's size may be missing; if present it is once, few, many or a size class.

J gene,D gene,clone size,V gene,CDR3 DNA,CDR3 protein
TRBJ2-7,TRBD1,NA,TRBV5-3,TGTGCCAGAAGCTTAACAGGGGGCTACGAGCAGTACTTC,CARSLTGGYEQYF
TRBJ2-2,NA,NA,TRBV30,TGTGCCTGGAGTGACTATAGCACCGGGGAGCTGTTTTTT,CAWSDYSTGELFF
TRBJ2-3,NA,NA,TRBV7-9,TGTGCCAGCAGCATAAACACCCTCACAGATACGCAGTATTTT,CASSINTLTDTQYF
TRBJ1-2,NA,NA,TRBV2,TGTGCCAGCAGTGAATCATCAGGCCGGGGACAAGGCTACACCTTC,CASSESSGRGQGYTF
TRBJ2-1,TRBD2,once,TRBV6-4,TGTGCCAGCAGTGAGCGGGGGGTACCCAATGAGCAGTTCTTC,CASSERGVPNEQFF
TRBJ1-5,TRBD1,NA,TRBV7-8,TGTGCCAGCAGCTTAGGTCCTCAGGGGGAGCGGCCCCAGCATTTT,CASSLGPQGERPQHF
TRBJ1-1,NA,few,TRBV27,TGTGCCAGCAGTCCAGGGTCCGGTGAAGCTTTCTTT,CASSPGSGEAFF
TRBJ1-1,NA,once,TRBV15,TGTGCCACCAGCAGGTCCGGGAAGCCCCGTCTAGAGAACACTGAAGCTTTCTTT,CATSRSGKPRLENTEAFF
TRBJ1-3,TRBD1,NA,TRBV7-9,TGTGCCAAGGGACAGGGGCCACCGGATACTGGAAACACCATATATTTT,CAKGQGPPDTGNTIYF
TRBJ2-5,NA,NA,TRBV6-1,TGTGCCAGCAGTGAAGGACTAGATGGCCAAGAGACCCAGTACTTC,CASSEGLDGQETQYF
TRBJ2-7,TRBD2,NA,TRBV7-2,TGTGCCAGCAGCTTATCCAGCGGGGGGGCCCGTTACGAGCAGTACTTC,CASSLSSGGARYEQYF
TRBJ2-4,TRBD2,NA,TRBV3-1/TRBV3-2,TGTGCCAGCAGCCAAAACTCCGGGGGGGCCCTAGCCAAAAACATTCAGTACTTC,CASSQNSGGALAKNIQYF
TRBJ1-1,NA,few,TRBV6-5,TGTGCCAGCAGTTTACAGGGTGGGGACACTGAAGCTTTCTTT,CASSLQGGDTEAFF
TRBJ2-3,NA,NA,TRBV9,TGTGCCAGCAGCATTTCTGATACGCAGTATTTT,CASSISDTQYF
TRBJ1-4,NA,NA,TRBV15,TGTGCCACGGGGCGTGAGGAAAAACTGTTTTTT,CATGREEKLFF
TRBJ2-3,NA,NA,TRBV15,TGTGCCACCAGCAGAGATTCCGGGGCGGGAACAGATACGCAGTATTTT,CATSRDSGAGTDTQYF
TRBJ2-1,NA,NA,TRBV11-2,TGTGCCAGCAGCTCGGTACGGGGGTCCTACAATGAGCAGTTCTTC,CASSSVRGSYNEQFF
TRBJ2-7,NA,NA,TRBV30,TGTGCCTCCGAGTGCACAGCCTACGAGCAGTACTTC,CASECTAYEQYF
TRBJ2-7,TRBD2,NA,TRBV7-2,TGTGCCAGCAGCTTAGCGCTAAGCGGGGAGGACGAGCAGTACTTC,CASSLALSGEDEQYF
TRBJ2-2,NA,NA,TRBV4-3,TGCGCCAGCAGCCAACGTTGGGGGGCCGGGGAGCTGTTTTTT,CASSQRWGAGELFF